One and the same sample provided the 30 T cell receptor beta chains below, sequenced in a study of blood T cell repertoires in COVID-19. Only in-frame clones appear in the TCRdb table, and some are missing; sequencing was by immunoSEQ multiplex PCR. The sample lists around 200,000 clones, 80% to 90% occurring once. Sequencing was performed on peripheral blood. These receptors came from a man older than 75 with acute or convalescent COVID-19.

This clone turned up a few times. The genes are TRBV3-1 (or the pseudogene TRBV3-2) and TRBJ1-5; D perhaps matches TRBD1 (6 bases). From germline, CDR1 is LGHDT and CDR2 YNNKEL (reference sequence). Trimming took off 4 bases at V and 4 bases at J, with 17 bases between the two ends. The length of the CDR3 is 16 residues. The CDR3 DNA is TGTGCCAGCAGCCGATCGACAGGCGGTAGGAATCAGCCCCAGCATTTT. Its translation: CASSRSTGGRNQPQHF.

The rearrangement links TRBV6-5 to TRBJ2-1; the D is unclear. The ends were cut back, 10 bases at V and 8 bases at J, with 18 bases in the middle. Germline CDR1 reads MNHEY; CDR2 reads SVGAGI. The CDR3 length is 13 residues. CDR3 bases: TGTGCCACCCGCGTGTTACTTGTCGATGAGCAGTTCTTC. It encodes CATRVLLVDEQFF.

This clone was picked up one time. CDR3 bases: TGTGCCAGCAGCTTGGGAGGGCCGAGGAACACTGAAGCTTTCTTT. It yields the protein CASSLGGPRNTEAFF. The chain employs TRBV5-4 and TRBJ1-1; the D is unclear. CDR3 size: 15 residues. The germline V and J ends were trimmed by 0 bases and 1 base, with 10 bases remaining between them. CDR1 and CDR2 (germline): SGHNT, YYREEE (reference sequence).

The chain links TRBV7-8 to TRBJ2-3; TRBD1 aligns across 12 bases. Unmatched junction bases numbered 5, after V lost 3 bases and J lost 4 bases. The CDR3 spans 16 residues. Germline CDR1 reads SGHVS; CDR2 reads FQNEAQ. This chain's CDR3 is CASSFRDRGRADTQYF. As DNA, the CDR3 is TGTGCCAGCAGCTTCCGGGACAGGGGGCGTGCAGATACGCAGTATTTT.

Here the CDR3 reads CASSLGTGEVATQYF. The CDR3 nucleotides read TGTGCCAGCAGCCTTGGGACAGGGGAAGTGGCTACGCAGTATTTT. This chain uses TRBV28 with TRBJ2-3; 10 bases match TRBD1. Germline trimming cut 6 bases from V and 8 bases from J; bases unmatched to any gene: 11. CDR3 length equals 15 residues. Looked up from germline, CDR1 is MDHEN and CDR2 is SYDVKM.

This chain connects TRBV5-8 to TRBJ1-3; D perhaps matches TRBD1 (5 bases). The CDR3 runs 15 residues. V was pared by 3 bases and J by 4 bases, with 14 bases between. Germline CDR1 reads SGHTS; CDR2 reads YDEGEE. CDR3 nucleotide sequence: TGTGCCAGCAGCTCTCAGGGACTCCCGGGAAACACCATATATTTT. This encodes CASSSQGLPGNTIYF. Drawing the rest from reference TRBV5-8 and TRBJ1-3, the complete variable domain is EAGVTQSPTHLIKTRGQQATLRCSPISGHTSVYWYQQALGLGLQFLLWYDEGEERNRGNFPPRFSGRQFPNYSSELNVNALELEDSALYLCASSSQGLPGNTIYFGEGSWLTVV.

The chain uses TRBV7-6 and TRBJ2-2; D may be TRBD2 (5 bases). Germline CDR1 is SGHVS and CDR2 is FNYEAQ. The CDR3 covers 15 residues. V lost 5 bases, J lost 7 bases, and 17 bases lay in between. The CDR3 region is CASSQGGRASGELFF. The CDR3, as DNA: TGTGCCAGCAGCCAAGGTGGGAGAGCGAGCGGGGAGCTGTTTTTT.

This chain links TRBV5-1 with TRBJ1-4; 8 bases are shared with TRBD1. This CDR3 spans 16 amino acids. CDR1 and CDR2 from the germline V gene are SGHRS and YFSETQ. The ends lost 2 bases at V and 8 bases at J; junction bases unmatched: 11. The CDR3 protein is CASSLVMTGQGEKLFF. DNA of the CDR3: TGCGCCAGCAGCTTAGTGATGACCGGACAGGGAGAAAAACTGTTTTTT. The full variable domain, rest sourced from reference TRBV5-1 and TRBJ1-4, is KAGVTQTPRYLIKTRGQQVTLSCSPISGHRSVSWYQQTPGQGLQFLFEYFSETQRNKGNFPGRFSGRQFSNSRSEMNVSTLELGDSALYLCASSLVMTGQGEKLFFGSGTQLSVL.

The chain links TRBV28 to TRBJ2-1, with TRBD2 as a possible D gene (6 bases). V lost 7 bases to trimming and J lost 0 bases, with 10 bases between them. Germline assignment: CDR1 MDHEN and CDR2 SYDVKM. This CDR3 comprises 14 residues. CDR3 sequence: CASTLGGSYNEQFF. In nucleotides, the CDR3 is TGTGCCAGCACCTTGGGGGGCTCCTACAATGAGCAGTTCTTC.

The chain carries TRBV5-1 and TRBJ1-2; D is undetermined. Germline loops: CDR1 SGHRS, CDR2 YFSETQ. CDR3 length: 14 amino acids. Trimming stripped 4 bases from V and 5 bases from J, with 15 bases between. The CDR3: CASSKDMQAYGYTF. CDR3 nucleotides: TGCGCCAGCAGCAAAGACATGCAAGCATATGGCTACACCTTC.

This sequence joins TRBV19 and TRBJ1-2, with D unclear. CDR3 length: 14 amino acids. The V end lost 3 bases, the J end lost 8 bases, and 16 bases lay between the germline ends. Germline V CDR1 and CDR2: LNHDA, SQIVND (reference sequence). This chain's CDR3 is CASSITAAIGGYTF. The CDR3 DNA reads as TGTGCCAGTAGTATTACAGCCGCCATCGGCGGCTACACCTTC.

The count of this clone is one. The chain is built from TRBV10-3 and TRBJ1-2; 7 bases agree with TRBD1. The germline gives CDR1 ENHRY, CDR2 SYGVKD. V dropped 7 bases and J dropped 0; count of bases not matched to a gene: 8. This CDR3 has 15 amino acids. CDR3 protein: CAIIGTAQANYGYTF. The DNA for the CDR3 is TGTGCCATCATCGGGACAGCTCAAGCTAACTATGGCTACACCTTC.

The V and J genes are TRBV24-1 and TRBJ2-7; 9 bases align to TRBD1. CDR1 and CDR2 from the germline V gene are KGHDR and SFDVKD. This CDR3 has 16 residues. V dropped 2 bases and J dropped 4; count of bases not matched to a gene: 8. CDR3 amino acids: CATSDSGTGSPYEQYF. In DNA, the CDR3 is TGTGCCACCAGTGATTCCGGGACAGGGTCTCCGTACGAGCAGTACTTC.

This chain uses TRBV29-1 with TRBJ1-2; TRBD1 matches 9 bases. The CDR3 consists of 15 residues. Germline lookup yields CDR1 SQVTM and CDR2 ANQGSEA. J lost 4 bases, V lost 6 bases, and 12 bases had no gene match. The CDR3 loop is CSVGTGLGLSYGYTF. The CDR3 nucleotides are TGCAGCGTCGGGACAGGGCTAGGTCTAAGCTATGGCTACACCTTC.

The genes are TRBV18 and TRBJ2-3, with D perhaps TRBD2 (6 bases). The CDR3 length is 14 residues. The germline CDR1 and CDR2 sequences are KGHSH and LQKENI. V was clipped by 2 bases and J by 4 bases, with 10 bases between them. CDR3 protein: CASSPAGRSDTQYF. The CDR3 nucleotides are TGTGCCAGCTCACCAGCGGGGAGGTCAGATACGCAGTATTTT.

J is TRBJ2-2 and V is TRBV7-6, with 7 bases fitting TRBD2. This CDR3 comprises 19 residues. V trimming: 0 bases; J trimming: 3 bases; junction bases outside the gene matches: 13. CDR1 and CDR2 from the germline V gene are SGHVS and FNYEAQ. As DNA, the CDR3 is TGTGCCAGCAGCTTAGCCCCTCGGGCTAGCGGCCGTGACACCGGGGAGCTGTTTTTT. This translates into CASSLAPRASGRDTGELFF.

This clone has more than one count but fewer than ten. This CDR3 reads CSVGGDSYGYTF. The CDR3, as DNA: TGCAGCGTTGGAGGGGACAGCTATGGCTACACCTTC. The V gene is TRBV29-1, the J gene TRBJ1-2, with 7 positions matching TRBD1. The germline V gene has CDR1 SQVTM and CDR2 ANQGSEA. V shed 4 bases and J 4 bases; nucleotides not matched to a gene: 3. This CDR3 region has 12 residues.

This clone was recorded a few times. The chain recombines TRBV19 with TRBJ1-5; D remains ambiguous. CDR3 length: 15 amino acids. Per the germline V gene, CDR1 is LNHDA and CDR2 is SQIVND (reference sequence). The V end was cut by 4 bases, the J end by 0 bases, with 10 bases between. The CDR3 loop is CASSRARDSNQPQHF. The CDR3 bases are TGTGCCAGTAGTAGGGCTCGCGATAGCAATCAGCCCCAGCATTTT.

The chain couples TRBV7-6 to TRBJ1-2, with 7 bases lining up with TRBD1. The ends lost 2 bases at V and 7 bases at J; junction bases unmatched: 13. Germline V CDR1 and CDR2: SGHVS, FNYEAQ. This CDR3 spans 16 amino acids. The CDR3 DNA follows: TGTGCCAGCAGCTTATTGGGCCAGGGGGATATCGGTGGCTACACCTTC. Encoded protein: CASSLLGQGDIGGYTF.

The V call is TRBV7-8, the J call TRBJ2-7; unclear D gene. Germline values: CDR1 SGHVS, CDR2 FQNEAQ. This CDR3 spans 12 amino acids. The germline V and J ends were trimmed by 5 bases and 4 bases, with 9 bases remaining between them. CDR3 DNA sequence: TGTGCCAGCAGCCTCTCTCTTTACGAGCAGTACGTC. As protein: CASSLSLYEQYV.

The rearrangement joins TRBV7-6 to TRBJ2-3, with TRBD1 matching over 7 bases. CDR1 is SGHVS, CDR2 FNYEAQ, per germline. This CDR3 is built from 15 residues. V lost 1 base, J lost 2 bases, and 3 bases stayed unmatched. CDR3 region: CASSLGDSPTDTQYF. The CDR3 nucleotides read TGTGCCAGCAGCTTAGGGGACAGTCCCACAGATACGCAGTATTTT.

A remark on this clone: This specimen includes other DNA sequences encoding the same CDR3. The J gene is TRBJ2-7, the V gene TRBV5-1; 11 positions agree with TRBD2. Germline loops: CDR1 SGHRS, CDR2 YFSETQ. The V segment lost 1 base and the J segment 4 bases; nucleotides outside the gene matches: 1. This CDR3 has 14 amino acids. This CDR3 reads CASSLTSGSYEQYV. The CDR3 DNA reads TGCGCCAGCAGCTTGACTAGCGGGAGTTACGAGCAGTACGTC.

The table lists this clone with a count of one. The V call is TRBV19, the J call TRBJ1-2; perhaps TRBD1 as D (6 bases). The CDR3 contains 17 residues. The germline CDR1 and CDR2 sequences are LNHDA and SQIVND (reference sequence). V lost 4 bases and J lost 3, with 21 bases in between. The CDR3 protein is CASSRTVTHFEDYGYTF. The CDR3, as DNA: TGTGCCAGTAGTAGGACAGTAACCCACTTTGAAGACTATGGCTACACCTTC.

J is TRBJ2-3 and V is TRBV19; 12 bases align to TRBD2. Germline V CDR1 and CDR2: LNHDA, SQIVND (reference sequence). This CDR3 comprises 20 residues. The trim removed 6 bases at V and 4 bases at J, leaving 20 bases unmatched. The chain's CDR3 is CASRALGLAGHPRGADTQYF. The CDR3 nucleotides are TGTGCCAGTAGGGCACTGGGACTAGCGGGCCACCCTCGGGGGGCAGATACGCAGTATTTT.

In its sample, this clone was seen a few times. DNA for the CDR3: TGTGCCATCAGTGATAGGGGCTACGAGCAGTACTTC. This translates into CAISDRGYEQYF. The J gene is TRBJ2-7, the V gene TRBV10-3; a weak D match, TRBD1 (5 bases). The V end lost 3 bases, the J end lost 3 bases, and 6 bases lay between the germline ends. The CDR3 runs 12 residues. Germline CDR1 and CDR2: ENHRY and SYGVKD.

The chain joins TRBV7-8 to TRBJ2-1; tentatively, D is TRBD2 (5 bases). Trimming pared 3 bases from V and 4 bases from J, leaving 13 bases between. Germline V gene data show CDR1 as SGHVS and CDR2 as FQNEAQ. The CDR3 spans 15 residues. CDR3 in amino acids: CASSFGLARYNEQFF. CDR3 nucleotide sequence: TGTGCCAGCAGCTTTGGATTAGCGCGTTACAATGAGCAGTTCTTC.

CDR3 protein: CATSDLGQARNQPQHF. The CDR3 bases are TGTGCCACCAGTGACCTGGGACAGGCCCGCAATCAGCCCCAGCATTTT. The chain joins TRBV24-1 to TRBJ1-5; 8 bases are a match to TRBD1. The CDR3 consists of 16 residues. Trimming at V came to 4 bases and at J to 2 bases, leaving 6 bases not matched to a gene. Per germline, CDR1 KGHDR and CDR2 SFDVKD.

The gene calls are TRBV12-5 and TRBJ2-1; 11 bases fit TRBD2. Germline values: CDR1 LGHNT, CDR2 FRNRAP. The CDR3 covers 13 residues. CDR3 amino acids: CAGRLAGGYEQFF. The CDR3 bases are TGTGCCGGGCGGCTAGCGGGAGGCTATGAGCAGTTCTTC.

The V gene is TRBV6-2 or TRBV6-3, the J gene TRBJ1-5, with a possible D match to TRBD1 (5 bases). V was cut by 2 bases and J by 5 bases, with 16 bases left in between. This CDR3 has 16 residues. From germline, CDR1 is MNHEY and CDR2 SVGEGT. For the CDR3, the DNA is TGTGCCAGCAGTTACAACGTCAGGGCGGGAGATCAGCCCCAGCATTTT. This sequence encodes CASSYNVRAGDQPQHF.

The gene calls are TRBV27 and TRBJ1-6; D is undetermined. CDR3 length: 13 residues. Trimming stripped 0 bases from V and 10 bases from J, with 7 bases between. Per the germline V gene, CDR1 is MNHEY and CDR2 is SMNVEV (reference sequence). The CDR3 loop is CASSLSGPSPLHF. Written as DNA, the CDR3 is TGTGCCAGCAGTTTATCGGGCCCATCACCCCTCCACTTT.